This TCR beta chain comes out of a study of shared clonotypes between healthy human individuals. Study in general: Donors, aged 18 to 49, were a couple of women and three men.

Trimming shortened V by 8 bases and J by 3 bases, and 12 bases separated the two germline ends. Germline loops: CDR1 ENHRY, CDR2 SYGVKD. CDR3 size: 13 residues. In the authors' workflow: Quality scores were absent from the junction-only immunoSEQ sequences, so filtering differed. Some clones are missing from TCRdb's copy, which holds only in-frame ones; the method was immunoSEQ multiplex PCR. That table supplies the V and J calls and clone size; D and trimming were determined from the DNA. The sample has approximately 2,300,000 clones; 80% to 95% are singletons. All donors were Caucasian adults living in Nashville, Tennessee.

The clonotype was recovered from a young man in good health. Some clones in this sample may be carry-over from other donors' samples. Sequenced: naive CD4+ T cells from PBMCs. The subset is: CD45RA+ positively selected. The chain joins TRBV10-3 to TRBJ2-3; D is possibly TRBD2 (6 bases). CDR3 amino acids: CAIGLGGTDTQYF. The CDR3 DNA is TGTGCCATCGGACTGGGAGGAACAGATACGCAGTATTTT.